The present entry profiles one TCR beta chain with its context. CDR1 is KGHSH, CDR2 LQKENI, per germline. The CDR3 consists of 18 residues. V gave up 3 bases and J gave up 5 bases; unmatched junction bases: 12. Cohort 3 recovered donors had two negative PCRs, clearance, or symptom resolution. This sample was taken from a study of blood T cell repertoires in COVID-19. The wider study: Italy, Spain and the United States were the sources of the convalescent and acute COVID-19 samples. Sample material is recorded as cDNA or gDNA derived from T cells, B-cell-depleted T cells, or PBMCs.

The repertoire was sequenced with immunoSEQ multiplex PCR; TCRdb's copy has only in-frame clones and lacks some. The sample records around 160,000 clones, approximately 88% being singletons. This receptor was taken from a woman aged 60-75 years who had recovered from COVID-19. Sequenced: PBMCs or T cells enriched from blood (not recorded which). V is TRBV18 and J is TRBJ2-5; TRBD2 aligns across 13 bases. CDR3 amino acids: CASSPQLAGGPKVETQYF. Written as DNA, the CDR3 is TGTGCCAGCTCACCCCAACTAGCGGGGGGGCCTAAGGTGGAGACCCAGTACTTC. The full variable domain, completed using reference TRBV18 and TRBJ2-5, is NAGVMQNPRHLVRRRGQEARLRCSPMKGHSHVYWYRQLPEEGLKFMVYLQKENIIDESGMPKERFSAEFPKEGPSILRIQQVVRGDSAAYFCASSPQLAGGPKVETQYFGPGTRLLVL.